This TCR beta chain emerged from a study of metastatic and nonmetastatic thyroid tumors. TCRdb used MiXCR to call clones anew from the PCR reads. The sample records some 28,000 clones, about a sixth being singletons. At least ten counts were recorded for this clone. The target antigen is unknown. This CDR3 has 15 residues. Germline CDR1 and CDR2: GTSNPN and SVGIG (reference sequence). J lost 7 bases, V lost 1 base, and 9 bases had no gene match. Whole-study results and caveats: The reported finding was significantly higher TCR beta diversity in malignant thyroid tumors relative to benign nodules, in blood and tumor.

Thyroid surgery was preceded by no treatment in any patient. The clonotype originates from a female donor with papillary thyroid cancer or a benign thyroid nodule (not recorded which). Some clones in this sample may be carry-over from other donors' samples. The specimen sequenced was blood. The gene calls are TRBV30 and TRBJ2-1; 8 bases align to TRBD2. The CDR3 spells CAWSGRGGGRNEQFF. The CDR3 DNA reads as TGTGCCTGGAGTGGACGGGGGGGCGGGCGGAATGAGCAGTTCTTC.